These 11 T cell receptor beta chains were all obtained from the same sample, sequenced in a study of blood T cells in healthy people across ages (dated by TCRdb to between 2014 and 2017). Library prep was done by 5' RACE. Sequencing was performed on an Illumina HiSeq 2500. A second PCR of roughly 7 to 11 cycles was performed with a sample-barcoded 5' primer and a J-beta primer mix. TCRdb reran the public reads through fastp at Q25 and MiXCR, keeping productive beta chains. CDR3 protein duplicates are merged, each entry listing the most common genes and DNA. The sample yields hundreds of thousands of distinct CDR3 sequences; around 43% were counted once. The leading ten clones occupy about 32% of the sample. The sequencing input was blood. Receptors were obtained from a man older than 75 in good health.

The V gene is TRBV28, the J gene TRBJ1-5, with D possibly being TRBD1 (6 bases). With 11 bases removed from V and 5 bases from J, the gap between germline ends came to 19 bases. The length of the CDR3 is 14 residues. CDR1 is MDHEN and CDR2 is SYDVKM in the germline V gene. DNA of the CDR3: TGTGCCTCCCTCCAGGGGAGTGCGGATCAGCCCCAGCATTTT. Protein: CASLQGSADQPQHF.

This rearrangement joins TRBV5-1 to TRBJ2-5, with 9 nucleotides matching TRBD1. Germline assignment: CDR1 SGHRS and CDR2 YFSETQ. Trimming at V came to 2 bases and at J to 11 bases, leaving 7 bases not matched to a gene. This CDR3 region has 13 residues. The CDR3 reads CASSFTGGNEQYF. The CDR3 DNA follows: TGCGCCAGCAGCTTTACAGGGGGCAATGAGCAGTACTTC.

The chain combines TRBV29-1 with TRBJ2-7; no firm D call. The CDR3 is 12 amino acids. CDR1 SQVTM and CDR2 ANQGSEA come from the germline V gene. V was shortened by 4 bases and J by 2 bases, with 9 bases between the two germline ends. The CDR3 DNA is TGCAGCGTTGCTACAGAGGCCTACGAGCAGTACTTC. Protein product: CSVATEAYEQYF.

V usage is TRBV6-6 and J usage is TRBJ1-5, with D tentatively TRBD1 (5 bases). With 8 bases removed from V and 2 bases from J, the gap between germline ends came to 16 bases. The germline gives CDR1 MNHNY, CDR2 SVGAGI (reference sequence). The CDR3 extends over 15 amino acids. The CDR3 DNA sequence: TGTGCCAGCTTCACAACCCCGGGGGGCAATCAGCCCCAGCATTTT. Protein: CASFTTPGGNQPQHF.

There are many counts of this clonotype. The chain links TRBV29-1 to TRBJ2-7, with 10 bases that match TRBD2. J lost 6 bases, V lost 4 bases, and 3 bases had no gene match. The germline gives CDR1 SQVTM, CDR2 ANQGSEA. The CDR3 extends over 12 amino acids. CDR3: CSVASGSGEQYF. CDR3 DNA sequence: TGCAGCGTTGCTAGCGGGAGCGGCGAGCAGTACTTC.

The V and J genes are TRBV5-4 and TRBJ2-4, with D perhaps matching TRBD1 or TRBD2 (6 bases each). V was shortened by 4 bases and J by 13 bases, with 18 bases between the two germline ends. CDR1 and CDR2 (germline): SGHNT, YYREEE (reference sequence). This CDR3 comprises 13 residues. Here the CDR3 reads CASSPQGPGEQYF. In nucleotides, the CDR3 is TGTGCCAGCAGCCCACAGGGACCGGGAGAGCAGTACTTC.

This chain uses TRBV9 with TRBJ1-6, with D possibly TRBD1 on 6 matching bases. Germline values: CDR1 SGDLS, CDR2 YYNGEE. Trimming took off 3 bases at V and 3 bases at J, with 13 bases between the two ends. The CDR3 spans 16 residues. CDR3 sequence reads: CASSASMTGYNSPLHF. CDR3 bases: TGTGCCAGCAGCGCCTCCATGACAGGCTATAATTCACCCCTCCACTTT.

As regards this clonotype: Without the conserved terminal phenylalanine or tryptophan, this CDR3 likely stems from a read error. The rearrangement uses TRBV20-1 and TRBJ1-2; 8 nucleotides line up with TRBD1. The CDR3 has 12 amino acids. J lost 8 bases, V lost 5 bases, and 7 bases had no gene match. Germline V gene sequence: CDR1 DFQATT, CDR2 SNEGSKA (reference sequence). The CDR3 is CSAGVPGGGYTL. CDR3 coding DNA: TGCAGTGCTGGAGTCCCAGGGGGCGGCTACACCCTC.

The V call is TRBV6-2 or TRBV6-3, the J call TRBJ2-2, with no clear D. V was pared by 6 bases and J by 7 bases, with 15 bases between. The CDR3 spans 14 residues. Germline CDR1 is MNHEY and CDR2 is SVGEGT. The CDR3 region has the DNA TGTGCCAGCAGGCTACCAGGAGTTGGCGGGGAGCTGTTTTTT. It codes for CASRLPGVGGELFF.

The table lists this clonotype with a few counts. CDR3 bases: TGTGCCAGCAGTCCCCAGGGACGGAACCGGGAGCAGTTCTTC. It is translated as CASSPQGRNREQFF. The chain carries TRBV6-1 and TRBJ2-1, with D perhaps being TRBD1 or TRBD2 (5 bases each). The CDR3 spans 14 residues. Germline assignment: CDR1 MNHNS and CDR2 SASEGT. V was pared by 5 bases and J by 10 bases, with 18 bases between.

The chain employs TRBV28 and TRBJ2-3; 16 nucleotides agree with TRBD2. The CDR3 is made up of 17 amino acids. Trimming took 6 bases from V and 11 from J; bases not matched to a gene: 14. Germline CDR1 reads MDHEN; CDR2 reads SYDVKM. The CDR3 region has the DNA TGTGCCAGCAGCCGTCCCGGGACTAGCGGGAGGGCCGGTGTGCAGTATTTT. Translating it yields CASSRPGTSGRAGVQYF.